This T cell receptor beta chain originates from a study of shared clonotypes between healthy human individuals. Naive CD8 cells, CD45RO-negative and positively selected for CCR7, excluded terminally differentiated effector memory CD45RA+ cells. Several immunoSEQ 96-well plates shared each subset's DNA, each plate a replicate. Assay: immunoSEQ multiplex PCR; the TCRdb copy retains only in-frame clones and omits some. The sample carries approximately 2,000,000 clones, 90% to 95% recorded once. Germline V gene lookup returns CDR1 SQVTM and CDR2 ANQGSEA. The CDR3 runs 13 residues. Trimming removed 1 base from V and 17 bases from J, with 20 bases in between.

The clonotype was recovered from a man in his late teens or twenties in good health. Some clones in this sample may be carry-over from other donors' samples. This sequence joins TRBV29-1 and TRBJ1-4; D may be TRBD1 (5 bases). Sequencing was carried out using naive CD8+ T cells from PBMCs. This chain's CDR3 is CSVEATSGRELFF. The CDR3 DNA sequence: TGCAGCGTTGAAGCCACGTCCGGCAGGGAGCTATTTTTT.